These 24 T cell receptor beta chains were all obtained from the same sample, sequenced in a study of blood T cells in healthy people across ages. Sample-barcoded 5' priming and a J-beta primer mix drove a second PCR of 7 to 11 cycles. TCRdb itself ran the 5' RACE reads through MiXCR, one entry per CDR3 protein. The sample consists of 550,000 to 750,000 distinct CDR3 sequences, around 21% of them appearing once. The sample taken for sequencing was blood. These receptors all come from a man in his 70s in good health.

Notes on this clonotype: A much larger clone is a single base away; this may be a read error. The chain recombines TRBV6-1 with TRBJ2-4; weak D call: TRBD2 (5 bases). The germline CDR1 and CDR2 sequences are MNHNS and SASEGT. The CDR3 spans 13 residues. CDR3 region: CANSAERGNIQYF. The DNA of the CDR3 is TGTGCCAACAGTGCAGAACGGGGAAACATTCAGTACTTC.

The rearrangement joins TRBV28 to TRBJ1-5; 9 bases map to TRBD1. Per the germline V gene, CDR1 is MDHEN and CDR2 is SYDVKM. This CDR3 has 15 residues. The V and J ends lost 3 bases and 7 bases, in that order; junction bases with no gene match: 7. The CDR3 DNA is TGTGCCAGCAGTTTCACAGGGGGCGCAGGGCAGCCCCAGCATTTT. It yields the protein CASSFTGGAGQPQHF. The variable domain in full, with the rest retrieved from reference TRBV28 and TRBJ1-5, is DVKVTQSSRYLVKRTGEKVFLECVQDMDHENMFWYRQDPGLGLRLIYFSYDVKMKEKGDIPEGYSVSREKKERFSLILESASTNQTSMYLCASSFTGGAGQPQHFGDGTRLSIL.

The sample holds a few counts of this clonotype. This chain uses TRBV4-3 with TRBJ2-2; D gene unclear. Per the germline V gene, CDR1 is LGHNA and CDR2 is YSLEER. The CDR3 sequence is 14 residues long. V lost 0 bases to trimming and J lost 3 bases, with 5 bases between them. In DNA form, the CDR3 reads TGCGCCAGCAGCCAAGATGGGGACACCGGGGAGCTGTTTTTT. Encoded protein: CASSQDGDTGELFF.

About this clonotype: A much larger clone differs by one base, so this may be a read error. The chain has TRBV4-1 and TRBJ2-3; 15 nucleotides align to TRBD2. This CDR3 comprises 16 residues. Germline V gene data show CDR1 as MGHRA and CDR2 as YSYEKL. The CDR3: CAGSQGTSGRRDTQYF. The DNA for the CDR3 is TGCGCCGGCAGCCAAGGGACTAGCGGGAGGAGAGATACGCAGTATTTT.

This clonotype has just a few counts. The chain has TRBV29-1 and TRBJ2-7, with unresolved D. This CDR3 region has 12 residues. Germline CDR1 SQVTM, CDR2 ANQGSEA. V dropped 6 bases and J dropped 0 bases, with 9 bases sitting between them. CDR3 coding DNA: TGCAGCGTGACCGTCCTCTCCTACGAGCAGTACTTC. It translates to CSVTVLSYEQYF.

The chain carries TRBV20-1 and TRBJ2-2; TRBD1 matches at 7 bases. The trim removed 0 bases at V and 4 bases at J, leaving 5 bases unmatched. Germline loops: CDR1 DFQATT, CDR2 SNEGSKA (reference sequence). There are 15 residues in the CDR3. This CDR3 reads CSARETGQPTGELFF. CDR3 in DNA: TGCAGTGCTAGAGAAACGGGACAGCCCACCGGGGAGCTGTTTTTT.

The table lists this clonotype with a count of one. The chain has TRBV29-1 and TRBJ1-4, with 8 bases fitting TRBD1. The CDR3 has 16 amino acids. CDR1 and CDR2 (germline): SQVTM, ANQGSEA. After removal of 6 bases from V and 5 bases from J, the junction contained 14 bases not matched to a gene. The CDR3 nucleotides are TGCAGCGTCCGGGGGGGGCAGGGGGCGCCGAATGAAAAACTGTTTTTT. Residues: CSVRGGQGAPNEKLFF.

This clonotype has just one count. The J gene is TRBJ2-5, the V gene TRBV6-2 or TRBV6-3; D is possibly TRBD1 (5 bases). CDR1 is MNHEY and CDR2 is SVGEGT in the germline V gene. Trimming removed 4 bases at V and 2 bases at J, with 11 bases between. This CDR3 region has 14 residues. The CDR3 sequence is CASSSGHFQETQYF. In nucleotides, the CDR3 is TGTGCCAGCAGTTCTGGACACTTTCAAGAGACCCAGTACTTC.

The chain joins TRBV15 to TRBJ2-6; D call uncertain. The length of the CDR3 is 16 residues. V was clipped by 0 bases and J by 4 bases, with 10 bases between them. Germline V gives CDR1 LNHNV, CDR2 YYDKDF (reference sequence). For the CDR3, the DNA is TGTGCCACCAGCAGAGATCCACCAGGAGGGGCCAACGTCCTGACTTTC. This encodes CATSRDPPGGANVLTF.

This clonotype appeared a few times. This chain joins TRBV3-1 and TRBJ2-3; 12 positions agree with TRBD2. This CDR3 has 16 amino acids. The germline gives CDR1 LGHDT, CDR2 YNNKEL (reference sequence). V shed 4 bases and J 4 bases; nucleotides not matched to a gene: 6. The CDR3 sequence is CASSPSSGRASDTQYF. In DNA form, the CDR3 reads TGTGCCAGCAGCCCCTCTAGCGGGAGGGCCTCAGATACGCAGTATTTT.

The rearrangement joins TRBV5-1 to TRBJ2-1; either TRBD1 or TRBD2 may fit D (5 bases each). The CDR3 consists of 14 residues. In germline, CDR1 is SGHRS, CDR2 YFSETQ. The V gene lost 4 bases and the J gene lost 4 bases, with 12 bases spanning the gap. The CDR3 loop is CASSARDPYNEQFF. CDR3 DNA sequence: TGCGCCAGCAGCGCCCGGGACCCTTACAATGAGCAGTTCTTC.

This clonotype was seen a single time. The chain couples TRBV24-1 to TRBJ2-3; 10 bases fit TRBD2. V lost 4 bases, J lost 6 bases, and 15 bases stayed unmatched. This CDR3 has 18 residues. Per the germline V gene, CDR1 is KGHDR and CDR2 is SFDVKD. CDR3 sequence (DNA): TGTGCCACCAGTGACCCGACTGGACTAGCGGAATCGGTGGATACGCAGTATTTT. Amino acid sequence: CATSDPTGLAESVDTQYF.

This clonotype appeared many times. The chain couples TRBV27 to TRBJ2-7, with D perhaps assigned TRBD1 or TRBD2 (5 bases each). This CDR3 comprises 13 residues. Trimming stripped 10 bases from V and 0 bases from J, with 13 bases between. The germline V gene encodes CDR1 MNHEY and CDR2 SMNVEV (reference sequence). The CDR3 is CATRGPSSYEQYF. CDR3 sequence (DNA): TGTGCCACCCGGGGACCAAGCTCCTACGAGCAGTACTTC.

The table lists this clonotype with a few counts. CDR3 DNA: TGTGCCAGCAGCCATTCTTGGACTAGCGGGAGTCGATACGAGCAGTACTTC. It specifies CASSHSWTSGSRYEQYF. This sequence joins TRBV3-1 and TRBJ2-7, with TRBD2 matching over 13 bases. CDR3 length: 17 amino acids. V was clipped by 3 bases and J by 4 bases; unmatched bases: 9. Germline values: CDR1 LGHDT, CDR2 YNNKEL (reference sequence).

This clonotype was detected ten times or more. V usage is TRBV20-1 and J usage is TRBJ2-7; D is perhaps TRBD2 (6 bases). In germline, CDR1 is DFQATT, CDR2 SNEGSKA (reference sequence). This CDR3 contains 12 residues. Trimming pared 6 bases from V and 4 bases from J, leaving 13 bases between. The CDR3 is CSAPGELYEQYF. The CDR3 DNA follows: TGCAGTGCCCCGGGGGAACTTTACGAGCAGTACTTC.

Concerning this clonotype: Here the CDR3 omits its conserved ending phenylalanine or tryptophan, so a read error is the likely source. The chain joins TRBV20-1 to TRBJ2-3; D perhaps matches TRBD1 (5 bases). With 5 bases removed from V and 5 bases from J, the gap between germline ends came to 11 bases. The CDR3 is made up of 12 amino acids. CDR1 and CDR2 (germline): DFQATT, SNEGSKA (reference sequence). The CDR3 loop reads CSASRAGDTQYS. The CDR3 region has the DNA TGCAGTGCTTCCAGGGCCGGAGATACGCAGTATTCT.

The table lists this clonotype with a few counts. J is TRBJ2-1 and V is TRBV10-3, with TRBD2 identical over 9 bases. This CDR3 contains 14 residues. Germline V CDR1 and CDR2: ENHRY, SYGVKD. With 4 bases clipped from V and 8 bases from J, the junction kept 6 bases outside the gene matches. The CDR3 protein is CAISVAGVRDEQFF. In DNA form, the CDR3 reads TGTGCCATCAGTGTAGCGGGAGTTCGCGATGAGCAGTTCTTC.

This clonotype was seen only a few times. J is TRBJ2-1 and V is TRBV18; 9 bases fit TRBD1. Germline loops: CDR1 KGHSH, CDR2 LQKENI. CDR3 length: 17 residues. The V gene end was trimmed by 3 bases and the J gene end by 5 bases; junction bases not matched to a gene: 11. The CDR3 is CASSPLLTGQGDNEQFF. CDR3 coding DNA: TGTGCCAGCTCACCTCTACTTACGGGACAGGGAGACAATGAGCAGTTCTTC.

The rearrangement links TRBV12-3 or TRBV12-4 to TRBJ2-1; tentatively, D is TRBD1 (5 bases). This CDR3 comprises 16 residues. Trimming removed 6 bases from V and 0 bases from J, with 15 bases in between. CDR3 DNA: TGTGCCAGCAGGAAGGGGCAGGCCAGCTCCTACAATGAGCAGTTCTTC. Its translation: CASRKGQASSYNEQFF.

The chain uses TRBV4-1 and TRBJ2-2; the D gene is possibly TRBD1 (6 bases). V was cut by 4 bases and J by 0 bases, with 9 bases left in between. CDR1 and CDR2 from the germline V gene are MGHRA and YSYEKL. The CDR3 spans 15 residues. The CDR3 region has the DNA TGCGCCAGCAGCCGAGGACAGACGAACACCGGGGAGCTGTTTTTT. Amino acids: CASSRGQTNTGELFF.

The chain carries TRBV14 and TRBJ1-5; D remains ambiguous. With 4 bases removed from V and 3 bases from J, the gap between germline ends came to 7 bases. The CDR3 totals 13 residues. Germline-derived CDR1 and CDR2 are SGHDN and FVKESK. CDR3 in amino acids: CASSLVHNQPQHF. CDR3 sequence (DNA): TGTGCCAGCAGCCTTGTCCACAATCAGCCCCAGCATTTT. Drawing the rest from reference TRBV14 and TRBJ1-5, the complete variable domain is EAGVTQFPSHSVIEKGQTVTLRCDPISGHDNLYWYRRVMGKEIKFLLHFVKESKQDESGMPNNRFLAERTGGTYSTLKVQPAELEDSGVYFCASSLVHNQPQHFGDGTRLSIL.

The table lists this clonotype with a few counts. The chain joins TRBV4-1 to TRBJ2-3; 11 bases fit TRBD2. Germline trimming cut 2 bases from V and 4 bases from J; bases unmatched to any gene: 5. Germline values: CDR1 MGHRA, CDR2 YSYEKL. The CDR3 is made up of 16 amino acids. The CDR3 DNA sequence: TGCGCCAGCAGCCAAAGACTAGCGGGATTTCCAGATACGCAGTATTTT. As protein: CASSQRLAGFPDTQYF.

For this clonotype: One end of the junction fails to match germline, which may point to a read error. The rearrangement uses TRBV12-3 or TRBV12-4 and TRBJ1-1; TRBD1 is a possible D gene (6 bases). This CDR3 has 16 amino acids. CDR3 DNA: TGTGCCACCCGGGTGGGGGGAGGGGGGATGAACGCTGAAGCTTTCTTT. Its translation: CATRVGGGGMNAEAFF.

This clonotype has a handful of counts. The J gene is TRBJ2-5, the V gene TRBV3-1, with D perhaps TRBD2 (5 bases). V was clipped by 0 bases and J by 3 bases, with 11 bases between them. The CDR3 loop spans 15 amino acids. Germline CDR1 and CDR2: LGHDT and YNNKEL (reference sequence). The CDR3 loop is CASSQELVLEETQYF. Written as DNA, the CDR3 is TGTGCCAGCAGCCAAGAACTAGTTCTGGAAGAGACCCAGTACTTC.